This is a list of T cell receptor beta chains from one sample in a study of cytomegalovirus exposure and HLA in healthy donors. Sequencing used immunoSEQ multiplex PCR; TCRdb keeps in-frame clones, though not all of them. This table holds approximately 300,000 clones, roughly 90% found once. Sequencing was carried out using PBMCs. All receptors derive from a woman under 30 in good health and CMV-seronegative. Each CDR3 is given with its conserved first and last residue. D genes are given only for firm matches. Size tells how often a clone was seen (once, few, many) or the class of an expanded clone, and some rows leave it out.

.,TRBJ2-7,TRBD2,TRBV5-4,CASSPSGRGALSYEQYF,TGTGCCAGCAGCCCCTCAGGGCGGGGGGCCCTCTCCTACGAGCAGTACTTC
.,TRBJ2-3,.,TRBV7-3,CASSLESSQVDTQYF,TGTGCCAGCAGCCTTGAGTCCAGCCAGGTAGATACGCAGTATTTT
.,TRBJ2-1,TRBD1,TRBV7-9,CASSLGTGTGGDEQFF,TGTGCCAGCAGCCTTGGTACCGGGACAGGGGGGGATGAGCAGTTCTTC
.,TRBJ1-4,TRBD1,TRBV2,CASRDRGFAEKLFF,TGTGCCAGCAGGGACAGGGGCTTCGCAGAAAAACTGTTTTTT
.,TRBJ1-2,TRBD1,TRBV6-5,CASSYPGTGAGYTF,TGTGCCAGCAGTTACCCCGGGACAGGGGCTGGCTACACCTTC
.,TRBJ2-1,TRBD1,TRBV5-4,CASSWTGGGDEQFF,TGTGCCAGCAGCTGGACAGGGGGCGGCGATGAGCAGTTCTTC
.,TRBJ1-2,.,TRBV7-2,CASSLQPQGGYTF,TGTGCCAGCAGCCTCCAACCCCAGGGGGGCTACACCTTC
.,TRBJ2-7,.,TRBV5-6,CASSLRQEISSYEQYF,TGTGCCAGCAGCCTAAGACAGGAAATAAGCTCCTACGAGCAGTACTTC
.,TRBJ1-5,TRBD1,TRBV2,CASSHQSGQNNQPQHF,TGTGCCAGCAGCCATCAGTCGGGACAGAACAATCAGCCCCAGCATTTT
.,TRBJ1-4,TRBD1,TRBV2,CASSVQGAVNEKLFF,TGTGCCAGCAGTGTGCAGGGGGCGGTTAATGAAAAACTGTTTTTT
few,TRBJ2-1,TRBD2,TRBV15,CATSSLAGNNEQFF,TGTGCCACCAGCAGTTTAGCGGGAAACAATGAGCAGTTCTTC